The 20 T cell receptor beta chains below all came from one sample that was sequenced in a study of vaccination effects on CD4 cells after COVID-19 (dated by TCRdb to between 2021 and 2023). In the ViraFEST assay, PBMC were stimulated with viral peptide pools, and antigen-specific CD4+ T cell clonotypes were then identified by expansion using TCR sequencing. After about 9 days of culture, CD4+ T cells were isolated with the EasySep CD4+ T cell isolation kit. PCR-confirmed SARS-CoV-2 infection had occurred in convalescent patients between March and December 2020, before the Alpha, Beta and Delta variants emerged in the United States. Each participant got two doses of an mRNA SARS-CoV-2 vaccine, either BNT162b2 or mRNA-1273. Which antigens these TCRs recognize remains unknown. Library generation was performed with the immunoSEQ multiplex PCR assay. TCRdb's version of the immuneACCESS table is confined to in-frame rearrangements and falls short of the full clone set. An unresolved V gene accounts for under half of the shortfall where checked; the remainder is of unknown origin. The sample data list roughly 15,000 clones, and about 78% of these were observed just once. The ten largest clones represent over 15% of the sample.

Specimen: CD4+ T cells from PBMCs cultured with SARS-CoV-2 spike peptides, collected after COVID-19 vaccination. Interpreted using the paper, the cell subset or site label stands for: SARS-CoV-2 spike overlapping peptide pool stimulation. The receptors derive from a human donor who had a prior SARS-CoV-2 infection.

This clone was observed a few times. The chain couples TRBV27 to TRBJ2-7; D is unclear. The CDR3 extends over 13 amino acids. Germline V gene data show CDR1 as MNHEY and CDR2 as SMNVEV (reference sequence). The V end lost 0 bases, the J end lost 3 bases, and 6 bases lay between the germline ends. CDR3 nucleotides: TGTGCCAGCAGTTTATCGCTCGGCTACGAGCAGTACTTC. Amino acid sequence: CASSLSLGYEQYF.

The V call is TRBV4-3, the J call TRBJ1-1; D remains ambiguous. This CDR3 contains 17 residues. Germline V gene lookup returns CDR1 LGHNA and CDR2 YSLEER. Deletions cut 1 base from V and 0 bases from J, with 15 bases between. The CDR3 here is CASSQGMSEGLNTEAFF. Written as DNA, the CDR3 is TGCGCCAGCAGCCAAGGAATGAGTGAGGGTTTGAACACTGAAGCTTTCTTT.

This chain connects TRBV12-3 or TRBV12-4 to TRBJ1-2; D possibly corresponds to TRBD1 (5 bases). CDR3 length equals 13 residues. V lost 3 bases and J lost 7, with 12 bases in between. CDR3: CASSFYGAVGYTF. The DNA of the CDR3 is TGTGCCAGCAGTTTCTATGGGGCCGTTGGCTACACCTTC.

The chain links TRBV29-1 to TRBJ2-5; D call uncertain. Deletions cut 7 bases from V and 2 bases from J, with 11 bases between. This CDR3 contains 12 residues. From germline, CDR1 is SQVTM and CDR2 ANQGSEA. The CDR3, as DNA: TGCAGCGCATTCGGCGGTCAAGAGACCCAGTACTTC. This gives the protein CSAFGGQETQYF.

V usage is TRBV6-2 or TRBV6-3 and J usage is TRBJ2-5; 8 nucleotides align to TRBD2. The CDR3 loop spans 17 amino acids. J was trimmed by 2 bases and V by 2 bases; bases with no gene match: 10. Germline CDR1 and CDR2: MNHEY and SVGEGT. CDR3 bases: TGTGCCAGCAGTTACGACGTAACTAGCGGATCACAAGAGACCCAGTACTTC. Its protein is CASSYDVTSGSQETQYF.

This clone was counted only a few times. The chain is built from TRBV2 and TRBJ2-2; unclear D gene. This CDR3 spans 15 amino acids. CDR1 SNHLY and CDR2 FYNNEI come from the germline V gene. Trimming cost V 6 bases and J 0 bases, with 11 bases left between them. CDR3 DNA: TGTGCCAGCAGGGGTGACGGAGCGAACACCGGGGAGCTGTTTTTT. This sequence encodes CASRGDGANTGELFF. The variable domain in full, with the rest retrieved from reference TRBV2 and TRBJ2-2, is EPEVTQTPSHQVTQMGQEVILRCVPISNHLYFYWYRQILGQKVEFLVSFYNNEISEKSEIFDDQFSVERPDGSNFTLKIRSTKLEDSAMYFCASRGDGANTGELFFGEGSRLTVL.

This chain joins TRBV11-3 and TRBJ2-2; no clear D. The ends were cut back, 0 bases at V and 7 bases at J, with 12 bases in the middle. The CDR3 spans 15 residues. Germline lookup yields CDR1 SGHNT and CDR2 YENEEA. CDR3 DNA sequence: TGTGCCAGCAGCTTAGATCCGGGTGAAAGCGGGGAGCTGTTTTTT. This gives the protein CASSLDPGESGELFF.

The chain recombines TRBV5-4 with TRBJ2-7; TRBD1 agrees at 8 bases. The V segment lost 4 bases and the J segment 4 bases; nucleotides outside the gene matches: 4. Germline values: CDR1 SGHNT, CDR2 YYREEE (reference sequence). CDR3 length equals 13 residues. CDR3 DNA: TGTGCCAGCAGCCTGACAGGGGAGTACGAGCAGTACTTC. Protein product: CASSLTGEYEQYF.

The genes are TRBV7-2 and TRBJ2-2, with TRBD1 matching 8 bases. With V trimmed by 1 base and J by 5 bases, 6 bases remained unmatched. CDR1 is SGHTA, CDR2 FQGNSA, per germline. The CDR3 loop spans 16 amino acids. The CDR3 loop is CASSLGQGAWTGELFF. CDR3 nucleotides: TGTGCCAGCAGCTTAGGCCAGGGGGCCTGGACCGGGGAGCTGTTTTTT.

This chain joins TRBV9 and TRBJ2-5, with 11 bases aligning to TRBD1. J gave up 4 bases and V 3 bases, and 5 bases lay outside the gene matches. Germline lookup yields CDR1 SGDLS and CDR2 YYNGEE. CDR3 size: 15 residues. The CDR3 DNA is TGTGCCAGCAGCGACCGGGACAGGGGGTCAGAGACCCAGTACTTC. Its translation: CASSDRDRGSETQYF.

The chain links TRBV27 to TRBJ2-5; tentatively, D is TRBD1 (6 bases). Trimming pared 5 bases from V and 1 base from J, leaving 8 bases between. Germline CDR1 and CDR2: MNHEY and SMNVEV (reference sequence). The CDR3 loop spans 13 amino acids. The CDR3 DNA is TGTGCCAGCAGTCACAGGGCCCAAGAGACCCAGTACTTC. Its protein product is CASSHRAQETQYF.

The chain combines TRBV28 with TRBJ1-4, with D uncertain. Germline-derived CDR1 and CDR2 are MDHEN and SYDVKM. Between the trimmed V and J ends, which lost 2 bases and 8 bases, there was a span of 3 bases. The CDR3 sequence is 11 residues long. This CDR3 reads CASSLQEKLFF. In DNA form, the CDR3 reads TGTGCCAGCAGTTTACAAGAAAAACTGTTTTTT.

V is TRBV9 and J is TRBJ2-1; TRBD2 matches 8 bases. The CDR3 spans 15 residues. After removal of 2 bases from V and 3 bases from J, the junction contained 4 bases not matched to a gene. The germline V gene encodes CDR1 SGDLS and CDR2 YYNGEE. The CDR3, as DNA: TGTGCCAGCAGCGTCGTCAGCGGGAGCTACAATGAGCAGTTCTTC. Its translation is CASSVVSGSYNEQFF.

This sequence joins TRBV7-9 and TRBJ2-1; D is unclear. Germline assignment: CDR1 SEHNR and CDR2 FQNEAQ (reference sequence). This CDR3 spans 15 amino acids. With 1 base removed from V and 1 base from J, the gap between germline ends came to 8 bases. CDR3 loop: CASSLGDSSYNEQFF. The CDR3 nucleotides read TGTGCCAGCAGCTTAGGTGACTCTTCCTACAATGAGCAGTTCTTC.

The chain employs TRBV4-2 and TRBJ2-7; D gene unclear. The V end lost 0 bases, the J end lost 7 bases, and 7 bases lay between the germline ends. The CDR3 totals 12 residues. Per germline, CDR1 LGHNA and CDR2 YNFKEQ. The CDR3 region has the DNA TGTGCCAGCAGCCAAGATTCGGAAGAGCAGTACTTC. Translating gives CASSQDSEEQYF.

This chain uses TRBV29-1 with TRBJ2-1; 7 nucleotides agree with TRBD1. The CDR3 is 13 residues long. V dropped 6 bases and J dropped 10; count of bases not matched to a gene: 12. Germline assignment: CDR1 SQVTM and CDR2 ANQGSEA. CDR3 in DNA: TGCAGCGTAAACGAACAGGGGTCAATCGAGCAGTTCTTC. Protein product: CSVNEQGSIEQFF.

V is TRBV4-3 and J is TRBJ2-7; 11 bases align to TRBD2. The CDR3 loop spans 16 amino acids. V lost 4 bases and J lost 3; bases outside the gene matches: 8. Looked up from germline, CDR1 is LGHNA and CDR2 is YSLEER. The CDR3 spells CASSPDSGRGFYEQYF. The CDR3 region has the DNA TGCGCCAGCAGCCCGGATAGCGGGAGGGGATTCTACGAGCAGTACTTC.

This clone was picked up one time. This chain connects TRBV9 to TRBJ1-2; 7 nucleotides match TRBD1. Germline CDR1 SGDLS, CDR2 YYNGEE. This CDR3 spans 14 amino acids. The trim removed 3 bases at V and 2 bases at J, leaving 4 bases unmatched. CDR3: CASSATGHNYGYTF. In DNA form, the CDR3 reads TGTGCCAGCAGCGCGACAGGGCACAACTATGGCTACACCTTC.

The genes are TRBV2 and TRBJ1-2; D remains unclear. This CDR3 is 13 amino acids long. Per germline, CDR1 SNHLY and CDR2 FYNNEI. Between the trimmed V and J ends, which lost 2 bases and 1 base, there was a span of 5 bases. This CDR3 is CASSERRNYGYTF. The CDR3 nucleotides are TGTGCCAGCAGTGAAAGGCGTAACTATGGCTACACCTTC.

This chain uses TRBV27 with TRBJ2-7; a weak D match, TRBD2 (6 bases). From germline, CDR1 is MNHEY and CDR2 SMNVEV (reference sequence). Trimming took 6 bases from V and 0 from J, leaving 12 bases between them. The CDR3 is 14 residues long. The CDR3 spells CASSRTGDSYEQYF. The CDR3 region has the DNA TGTGCCAGCAGCCGGACGGGAGACTCCTACGAGCAGTACTTC.